This T cell receptor (beta chain) was sequenced in a study of shared clonotypes between healthy human individuals. Study-wide findings and caveats: Clonotypes not shared had lower generation probabilities than those common to all four donors. Blood alone was sampled, and tissue repertoires likely differ.

To note about this clone: As yet, its antigen is unknown.

Clones were read by immunoSEQ multiplex PCR, and TCRdb kept only the in-frame ones, dropping some. The data contain 1.6 million or so clones, roughly 96% of them singletons. Per the germline V gene, CDR1 is GTSNPN and CDR2 is SVGIG (reference sequence). The CDR3 totals 14 residues. Trimming took 3 bases from V and 4 from J, leaving 16 bases between them. Study donors comprised healthy, HIV-negative adults devoid of recent acute infection or vaccination. The sequence came from a man aged 25-45 years in good health. Sequenced input: naive CD4+ T cells sorted from blood. Subset here: CD45RA+ positively selected. The chain combines TRBV30 with TRBJ2-7; TRBD2 is a possible D gene (6 bases). The CDR3 loop reads CAWSGSENPYEQYF. DNA for the CDR3: TGTGCCTGGAGCGGGAGTGAGAATCCTTACGAGCAGTACTTC.